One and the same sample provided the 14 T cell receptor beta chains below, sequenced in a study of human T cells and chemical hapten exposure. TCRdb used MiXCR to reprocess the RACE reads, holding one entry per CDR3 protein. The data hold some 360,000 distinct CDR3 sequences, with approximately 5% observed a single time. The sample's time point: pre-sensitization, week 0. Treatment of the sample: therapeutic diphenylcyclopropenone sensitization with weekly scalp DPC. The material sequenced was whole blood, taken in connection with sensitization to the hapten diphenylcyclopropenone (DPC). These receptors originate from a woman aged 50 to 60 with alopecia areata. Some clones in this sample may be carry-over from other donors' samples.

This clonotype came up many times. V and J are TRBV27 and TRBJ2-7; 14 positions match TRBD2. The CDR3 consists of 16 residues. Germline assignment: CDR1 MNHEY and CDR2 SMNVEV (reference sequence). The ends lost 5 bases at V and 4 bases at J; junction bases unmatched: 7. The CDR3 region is CASSPQGLAGVYEQYF. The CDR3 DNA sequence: TGTGCCAGCAGTCCCCAGGGACTAGCGGGAGTGTACGAGCAGTACTTC.

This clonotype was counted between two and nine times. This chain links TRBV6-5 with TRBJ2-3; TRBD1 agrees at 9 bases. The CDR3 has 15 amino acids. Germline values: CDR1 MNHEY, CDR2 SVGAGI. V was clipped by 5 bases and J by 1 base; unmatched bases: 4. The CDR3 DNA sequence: TGTGCCAGCAGTAGGGACAGGGCCGGCACAGATACGCAGTATTTT. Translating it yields CASSRDRAGTDTQYF.

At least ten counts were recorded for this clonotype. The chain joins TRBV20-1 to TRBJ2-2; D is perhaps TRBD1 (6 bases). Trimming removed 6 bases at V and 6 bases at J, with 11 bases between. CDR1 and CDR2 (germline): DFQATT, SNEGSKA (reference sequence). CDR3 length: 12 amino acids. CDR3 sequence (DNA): TGCAGTGCCAACCAGGGGTCCGGGGAGCTGTTTTTT. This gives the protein CSANQGSGELFF.

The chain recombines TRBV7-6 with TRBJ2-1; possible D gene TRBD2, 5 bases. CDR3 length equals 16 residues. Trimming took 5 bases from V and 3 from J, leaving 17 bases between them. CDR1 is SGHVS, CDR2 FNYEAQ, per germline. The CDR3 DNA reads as TGTGCCAGCAGCCCCTTAGCGAGGGCCATCTACAATGAGCAGTTCTTC. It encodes CASSPLARAIYNEQFF.

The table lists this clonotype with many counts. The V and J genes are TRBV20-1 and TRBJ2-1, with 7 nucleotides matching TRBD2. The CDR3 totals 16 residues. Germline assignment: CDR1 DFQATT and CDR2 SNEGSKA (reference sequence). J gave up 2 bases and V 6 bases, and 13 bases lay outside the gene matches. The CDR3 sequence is CSAQGGVGRPYNEQFF. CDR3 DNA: TGCAGTGCCCAGGGAGGAGTCGGGAGGCCCTACAATGAGCAGTTCTTC.

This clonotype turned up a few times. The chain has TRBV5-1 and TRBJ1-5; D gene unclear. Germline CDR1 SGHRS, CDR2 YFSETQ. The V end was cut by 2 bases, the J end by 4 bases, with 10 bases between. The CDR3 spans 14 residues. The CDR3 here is CASSLDGKNQPQHF. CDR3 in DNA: TGCGCCAGCAGCTTAGACGGGAAGAATCAGCCCCAGCATTTT.

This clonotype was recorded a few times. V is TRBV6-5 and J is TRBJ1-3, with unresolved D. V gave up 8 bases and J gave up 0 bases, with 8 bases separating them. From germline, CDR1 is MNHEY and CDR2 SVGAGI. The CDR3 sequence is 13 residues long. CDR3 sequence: CASGGLSGNTIYF. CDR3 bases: TGTGCCAGCGGAGGGCTCTCTGGAAACACCATATATTTT.

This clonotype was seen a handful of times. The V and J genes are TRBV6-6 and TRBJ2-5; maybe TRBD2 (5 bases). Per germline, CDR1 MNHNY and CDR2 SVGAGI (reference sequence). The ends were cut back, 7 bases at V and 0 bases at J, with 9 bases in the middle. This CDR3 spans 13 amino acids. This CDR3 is CASTPLDQETQYF. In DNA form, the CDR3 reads TGTGCCAGCACCCCACTAGACCAAGAGACCCAGTACTTC.

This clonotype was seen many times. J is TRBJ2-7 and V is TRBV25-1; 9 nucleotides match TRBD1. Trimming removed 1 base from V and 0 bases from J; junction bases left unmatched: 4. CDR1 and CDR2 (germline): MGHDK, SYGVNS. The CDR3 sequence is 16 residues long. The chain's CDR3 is CASSEWGQGSSYEQYF. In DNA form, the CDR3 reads TGTGCCAGCAGTGAATGGGGACAGGGTAGCTCCTACGAGCAGTACTTC.

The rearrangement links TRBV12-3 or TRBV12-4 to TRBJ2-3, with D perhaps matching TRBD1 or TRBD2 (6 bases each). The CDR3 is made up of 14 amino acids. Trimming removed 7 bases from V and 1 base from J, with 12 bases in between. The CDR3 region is CASNQEGGTDTQYF. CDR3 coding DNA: TGTGCCAGCAACCAGGAGGGGGGCACAGATACGCAGTATTTT.

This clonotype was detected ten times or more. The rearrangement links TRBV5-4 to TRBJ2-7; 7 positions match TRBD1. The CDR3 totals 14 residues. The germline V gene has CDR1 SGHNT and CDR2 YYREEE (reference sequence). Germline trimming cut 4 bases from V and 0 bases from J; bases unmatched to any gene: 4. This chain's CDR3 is CASSRGQNSYEQYF. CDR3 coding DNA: TGTGCCAGCAGCCGGGGACAGAACTCCTACGAGCAGTACTTC.

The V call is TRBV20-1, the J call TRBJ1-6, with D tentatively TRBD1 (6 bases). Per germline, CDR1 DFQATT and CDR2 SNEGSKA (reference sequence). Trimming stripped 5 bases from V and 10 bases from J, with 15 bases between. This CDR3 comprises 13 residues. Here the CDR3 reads CSAYRDTSSPLHF. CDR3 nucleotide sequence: TGCAGTGCTTACCGGGACACAAGCTCACCCCTCCACTTT.

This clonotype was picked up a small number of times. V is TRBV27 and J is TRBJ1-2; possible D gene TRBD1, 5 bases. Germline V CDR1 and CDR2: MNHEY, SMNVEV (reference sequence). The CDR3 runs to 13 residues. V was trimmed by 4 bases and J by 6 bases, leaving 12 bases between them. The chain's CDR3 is CASSSPQGNGYTF. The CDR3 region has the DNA TGTGCCAGCAGTTCCCCCCAGGGAAATGGCTACACCTTC.

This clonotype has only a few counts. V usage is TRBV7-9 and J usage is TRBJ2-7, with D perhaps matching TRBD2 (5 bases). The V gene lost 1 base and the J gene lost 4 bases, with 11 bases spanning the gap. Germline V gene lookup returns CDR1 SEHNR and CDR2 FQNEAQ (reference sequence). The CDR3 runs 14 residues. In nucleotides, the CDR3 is TGTGCCAGCAGCTTAGGTACGGGGAAGTACGAGCAGTACTTC. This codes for CASSLGTGKYEQYF.